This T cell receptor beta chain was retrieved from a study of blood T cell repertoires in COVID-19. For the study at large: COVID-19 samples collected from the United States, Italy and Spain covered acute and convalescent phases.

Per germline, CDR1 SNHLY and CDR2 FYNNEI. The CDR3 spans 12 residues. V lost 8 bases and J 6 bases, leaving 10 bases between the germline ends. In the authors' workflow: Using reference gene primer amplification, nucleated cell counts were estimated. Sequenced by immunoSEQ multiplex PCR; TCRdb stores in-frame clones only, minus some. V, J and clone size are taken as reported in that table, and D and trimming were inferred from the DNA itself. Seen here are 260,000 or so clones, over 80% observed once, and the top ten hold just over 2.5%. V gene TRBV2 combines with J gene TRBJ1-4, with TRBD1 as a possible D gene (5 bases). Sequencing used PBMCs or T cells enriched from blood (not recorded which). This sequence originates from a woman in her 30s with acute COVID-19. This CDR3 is CASGGTDEKLFF. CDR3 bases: TGTGCCAGCGGGGGGACTGATGAAAAACTGTTTTTT.